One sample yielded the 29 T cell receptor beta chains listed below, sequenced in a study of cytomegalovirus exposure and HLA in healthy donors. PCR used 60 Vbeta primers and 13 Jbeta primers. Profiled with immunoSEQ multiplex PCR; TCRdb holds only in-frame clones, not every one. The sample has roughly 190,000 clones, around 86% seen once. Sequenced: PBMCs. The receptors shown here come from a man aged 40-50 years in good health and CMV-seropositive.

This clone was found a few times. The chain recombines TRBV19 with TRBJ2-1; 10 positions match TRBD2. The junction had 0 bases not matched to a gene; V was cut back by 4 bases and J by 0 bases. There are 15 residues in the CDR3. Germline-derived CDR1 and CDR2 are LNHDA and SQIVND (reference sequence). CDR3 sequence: CASSTSGGSYNEQFF. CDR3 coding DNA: TGTGCCAGTAGTACTAGCGGGGGCTCCTACAATGAGCAGTTCTTC.

This chain's CDR3 is CASSPLDRGPIDEQYF. The CDR3 DNA reads TGTGCCAGCTCACCGCTCGACAGGGGGCCTATAGACGAGCAGTACTTC. This chain uses TRBV18 with TRBJ2-7, with 10 bases matching TRBD1. With 3 bases clipped from V and 5 bases from J, the junction kept 10 bases outside the gene matches. The germline gives CDR1 KGHSH, CDR2 LQKENI. The CDR3 has 16 amino acids.

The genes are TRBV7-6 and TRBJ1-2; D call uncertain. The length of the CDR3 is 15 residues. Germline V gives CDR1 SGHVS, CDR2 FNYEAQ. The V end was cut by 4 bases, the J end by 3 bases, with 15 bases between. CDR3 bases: TGTGCCAGCAGCTCAACTCTCGCCGGGGACTATGGCTACACCTTC. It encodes CASSSTLAGDYGYTF.

CDR3 sequence (DNA): TGCGCCAGCAGTGAGTCCGGGACAGGGTCCCACGAGCAGTACTTC. Protein product: CASSESGTGSHEQYF. The chain employs TRBV10-1 and TRBJ2-5, with TRBD1 matching 9 bases. The last part of the DNA fits TRBJ2-7 better; the J call may be wrong. CDR1 and CDR2 (germline): WNHNN, SYGVQD (reference sequence). The CDR3 is made up of 15 amino acids.

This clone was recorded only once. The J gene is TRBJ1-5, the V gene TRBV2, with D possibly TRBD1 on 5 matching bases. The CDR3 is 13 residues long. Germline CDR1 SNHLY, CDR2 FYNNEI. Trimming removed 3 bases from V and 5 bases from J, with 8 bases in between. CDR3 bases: TGTGCCAGCAGTGATGCCAGGGATCAGCCCCAGCATTTT. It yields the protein CASSDARDQPQHF.

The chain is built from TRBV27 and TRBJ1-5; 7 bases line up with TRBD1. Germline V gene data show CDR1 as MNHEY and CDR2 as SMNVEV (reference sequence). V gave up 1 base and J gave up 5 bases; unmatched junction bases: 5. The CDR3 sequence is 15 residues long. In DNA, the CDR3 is TGTGCCAGCAGTTTATTGGACAGGAGCTATCAGCCCCAGCATTTT. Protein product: CASSLLDRSYQPQHF.

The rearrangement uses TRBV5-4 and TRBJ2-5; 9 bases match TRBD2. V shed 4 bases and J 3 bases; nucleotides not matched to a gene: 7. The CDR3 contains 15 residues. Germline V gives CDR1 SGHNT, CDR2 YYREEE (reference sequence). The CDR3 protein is CASSGGGLAKETQYF. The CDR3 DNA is TGTGCCAGCAGCGGGGGGGGACTAGCAAAAGAGACCCAGTACTTC.

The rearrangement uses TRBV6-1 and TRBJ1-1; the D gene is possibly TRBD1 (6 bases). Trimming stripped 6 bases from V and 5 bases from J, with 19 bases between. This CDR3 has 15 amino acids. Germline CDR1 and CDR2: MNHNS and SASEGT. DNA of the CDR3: TGTGCCAGCAGGGCTCGGACAGAATTTAATACTGAAGCTTTCTTT. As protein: CASRARTEFNTEAFF.

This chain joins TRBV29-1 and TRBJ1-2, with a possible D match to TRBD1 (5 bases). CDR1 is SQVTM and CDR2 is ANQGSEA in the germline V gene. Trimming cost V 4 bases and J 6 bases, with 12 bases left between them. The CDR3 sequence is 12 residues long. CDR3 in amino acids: CSVGGGGNGYTF. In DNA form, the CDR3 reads TGCAGCGTTGGCGGGGGGGGGAATGGCTACACCTTC. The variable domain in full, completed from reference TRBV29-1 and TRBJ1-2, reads SAVISQKPSRDICQRGTSLTIQCQVDSQVTMMFWYRQQPGQSLTLIATANQGSEATYESGFVIDKFPISRPNLTFSTLTVSNMSPEDSSIYLCSVGGGGNGYTFGSGTRLTVV.

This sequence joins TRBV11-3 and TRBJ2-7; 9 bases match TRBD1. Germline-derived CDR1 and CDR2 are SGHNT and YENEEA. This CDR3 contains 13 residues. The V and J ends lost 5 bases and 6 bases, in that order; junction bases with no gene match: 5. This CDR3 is CASSRRQGGEQYF. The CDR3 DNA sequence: TGTGCCAGCAGCCGAAGACAGGGGGGCGAGCAGTACTTC.

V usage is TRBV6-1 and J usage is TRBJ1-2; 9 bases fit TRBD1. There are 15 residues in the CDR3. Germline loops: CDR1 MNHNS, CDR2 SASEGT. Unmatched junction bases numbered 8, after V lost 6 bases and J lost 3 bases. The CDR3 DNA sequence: TGTGCCAGCAGCCCCTACAGGGGGCAGGACTATGGCTACACCTTC. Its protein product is CASSPYRGQDYGYTF.

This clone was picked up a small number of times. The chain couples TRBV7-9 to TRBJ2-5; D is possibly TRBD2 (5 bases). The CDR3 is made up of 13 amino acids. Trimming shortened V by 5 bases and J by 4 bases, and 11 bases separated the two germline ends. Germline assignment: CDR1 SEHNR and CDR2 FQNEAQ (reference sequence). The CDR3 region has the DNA TGTGCCAGCAGCCCCCCCGGGGTAGAGACCCAGTACTTC. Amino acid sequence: CASSPPGVETQYF.

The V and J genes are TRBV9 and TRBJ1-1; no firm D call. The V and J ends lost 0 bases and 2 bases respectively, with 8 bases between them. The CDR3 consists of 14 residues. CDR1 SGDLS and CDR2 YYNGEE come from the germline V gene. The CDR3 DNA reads TGTGCCAGCAGCGTAGGTGCGGAAAACACTGAAGCTTTCTTT. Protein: CASSVGAENTEAFF.

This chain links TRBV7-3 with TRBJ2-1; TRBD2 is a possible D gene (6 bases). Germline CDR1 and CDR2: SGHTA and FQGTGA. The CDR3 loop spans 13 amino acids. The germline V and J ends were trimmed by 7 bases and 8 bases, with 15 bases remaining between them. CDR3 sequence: CASTPGWGDEQFF. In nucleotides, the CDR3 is TGTGCCAGCACCCCTGGTTGGGGGGATGAGCAGTTCTTC.

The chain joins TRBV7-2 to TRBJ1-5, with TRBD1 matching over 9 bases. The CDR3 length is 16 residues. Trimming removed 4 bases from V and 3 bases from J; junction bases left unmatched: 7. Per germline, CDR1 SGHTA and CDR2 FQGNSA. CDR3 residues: CASSSPGDRANQPQHF. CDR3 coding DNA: TGTGCCAGCAGCTCACCTGGGGACAGGGCCAATCAGCCCCAGCATTTT.

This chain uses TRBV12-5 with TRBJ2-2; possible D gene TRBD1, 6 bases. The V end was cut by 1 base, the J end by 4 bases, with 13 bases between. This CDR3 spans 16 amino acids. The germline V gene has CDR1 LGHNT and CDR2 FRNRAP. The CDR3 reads CASGLERTASTGELFF. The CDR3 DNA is TGTGCTAGTGGTTTGGAGAGGACAGCGAGCACCGGGGAGCTGTTTTTT.

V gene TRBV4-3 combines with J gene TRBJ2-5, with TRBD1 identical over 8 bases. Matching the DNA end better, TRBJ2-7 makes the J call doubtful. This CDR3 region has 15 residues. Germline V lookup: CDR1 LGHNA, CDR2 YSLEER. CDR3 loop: CASSQNRGVSYEQYF. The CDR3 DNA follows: TGCGCCAGCAGCCAGAACAGGGGGGTCTCCTACGAGCAGTACTTC.

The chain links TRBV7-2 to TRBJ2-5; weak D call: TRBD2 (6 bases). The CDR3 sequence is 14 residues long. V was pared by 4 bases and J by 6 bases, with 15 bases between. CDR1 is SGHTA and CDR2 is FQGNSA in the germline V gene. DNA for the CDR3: TGTGCCAGCAGCTCGCAGGGACTGTACAAGACCCAGTACTTC. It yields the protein CASSSQGLYKTQYF.

The CDR3 sequence: CASSPGGPDTQYF. The CDR3 bases are TGTGCCTCGTCTCCGGGGGGGCCCGATACGCAGTATTTT. V and J are TRBV10-3 and TRBJ2-3; TRBD2 matches 8 bases. Losses at the gene ends were 11 bases for V and 6 bases for J; bases not matched to a gene: 10. The germline V gene encodes CDR1 ENHRY and CDR2 SYGVKD. The CDR3 has 13 residues.

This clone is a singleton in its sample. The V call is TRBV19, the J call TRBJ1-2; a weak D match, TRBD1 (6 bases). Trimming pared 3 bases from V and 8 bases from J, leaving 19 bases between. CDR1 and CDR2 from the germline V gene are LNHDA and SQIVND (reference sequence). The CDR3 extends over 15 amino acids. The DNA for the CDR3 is TGTGCCAGTAGTATTCCGGCCGGGACACCCACGGGCTACACCTTC. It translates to CASSIPAGTPTGYTF.

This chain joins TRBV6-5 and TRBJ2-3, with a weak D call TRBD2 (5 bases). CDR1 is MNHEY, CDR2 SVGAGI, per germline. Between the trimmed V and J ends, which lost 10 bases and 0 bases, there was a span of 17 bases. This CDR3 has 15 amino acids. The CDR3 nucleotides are TGTGCCACCCACGGAGGTGGGGTTAGCACAGATACGCAGTATTTT. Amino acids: CATHGGGVSTDTQYF.

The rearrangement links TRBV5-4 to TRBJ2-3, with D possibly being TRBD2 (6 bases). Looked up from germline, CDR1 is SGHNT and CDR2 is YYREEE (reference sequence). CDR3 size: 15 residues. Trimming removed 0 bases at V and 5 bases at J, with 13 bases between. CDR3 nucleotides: TGTGCCAGCAGCTTGGAATCTAGCGCCGAAGATACGCAGTATTTT. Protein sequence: CASSLESSAEDTQYF.

The CDR3 region is CASSFPIPQETQYF. CDR3 in DNA: TGTGCCAGCAGCTTTCCTATCCCCCAAGAGACCCAGTACTTC. The V gene is TRBV7-9, the J gene TRBJ2-5; D gene ambiguous. This CDR3 has 14 amino acids. V was cut by 3 bases and J by 1 base, with 9 bases left in between. Germline V CDR1 and CDR2: SEHNR, FQNEAQ (reference sequence).

The CDR3 loop reads CASSVRGGNTGELFF. The CDR3 DNA follows: TGTGCCAGCAGCGTAAGAGGGGGAAACACCGGGGAGCTGTTTTTT. V is TRBV9 and J is TRBJ2-2; D might be TRBD1 (6 bases). Trimming took 1 base from V and 2 from J, leaving 9 bases between them. CDR1 is SGDLS, CDR2 YYNGEE, per germline. The CDR3 totals 15 residues. The full variable domain, rest sourced from reference TRBV9 and TRBJ2-2, is DSGVTQTPKHLITATGQRVTLRCSPRSGDLSVYWYQQSLDQGLQFLIQYYNGEERAKGNILERFSAQQFPDLHSELNLSSLELGDSALYFCASSVRGGNTGELFFGEGSRLTVL.

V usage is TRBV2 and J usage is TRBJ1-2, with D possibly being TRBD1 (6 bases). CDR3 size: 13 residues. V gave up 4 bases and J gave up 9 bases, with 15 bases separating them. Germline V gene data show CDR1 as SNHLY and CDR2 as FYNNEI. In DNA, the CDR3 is TGTGCCAGCAGTGCAGGGGCTTCGGCAAGCTACACCTTC. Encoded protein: CASSAGASASYTF.

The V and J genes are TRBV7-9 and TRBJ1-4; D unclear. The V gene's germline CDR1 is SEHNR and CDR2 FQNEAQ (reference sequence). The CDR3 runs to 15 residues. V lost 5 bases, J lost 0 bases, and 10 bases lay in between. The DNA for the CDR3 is TGTGCCAGCAGCCCGAGACTTGCAACTAATGAAAAACTGTTTTTT. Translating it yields CASSPRLATNEKLFF.

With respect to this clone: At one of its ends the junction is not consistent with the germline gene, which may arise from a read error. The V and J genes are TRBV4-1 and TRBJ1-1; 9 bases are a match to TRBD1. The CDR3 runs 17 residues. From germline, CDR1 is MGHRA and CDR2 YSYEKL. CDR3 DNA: TGCGCCAGCGGCCAAGAAGTGCCGGGACAGGGATACACTGAAGCTTTCTTT. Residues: CASGQEVPGQGYTEAFF.

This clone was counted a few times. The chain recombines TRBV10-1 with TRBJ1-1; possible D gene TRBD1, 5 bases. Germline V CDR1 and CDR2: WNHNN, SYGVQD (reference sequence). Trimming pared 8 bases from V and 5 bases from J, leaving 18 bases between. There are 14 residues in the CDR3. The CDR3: CASSVGGFGTEAFF. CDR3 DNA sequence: TGCGCCAGCTCTGTTGGGGGGTTTGGGACTGAAGCTTTCTTT.

Written as DNA, the CDR3 is TGTGCCAGCAGTTTATTGGGGGAGGATGGCTACACCTTC. It encodes CASSLLGEDGYTF. This chain uses TRBV28 with TRBJ1-2; the D gene is possibly TRBD1 (5 bases). Germline V gives CDR1 MDHEN, CDR2 SYDVKM. Trimming pared 1 base from V and 6 bases from J, leaving 9 bases between. The CDR3 is made up of 13 amino acids.